This record concerns one T cell receptor beta chain sequence. What it recognizes is unknown. The TCR beta cDNA libraries carried unique molecular identifiers. TCRdb reanalysed the PCR reads using MiXCR and keeps one entry per CDR3 protein. The sample shows 500,000 to 600,000 distinct CDR3 sequences, roughly 45% of them seen only once. CDR3 length: 13 residues. CDR1 is SGHRS and CDR2 is YFSETQ in the germline V gene. The V end was cut by 1 base, the J end by 2 bases, with 6 bases between. The sample is drawn from a study of post-analysis software for immune sequencing data. Study results and caveats: Controls showed lower frequencies than patients for 5 or 6 TRBV segments, and TRBV5-6, TRBV5-1 and TRBV20-1 were among these.

Sequencing input: blood. The gene calls are TRBV5-1 and TRBJ2-5, with no clear D. This receptor was taken from a girl aged 5-17 years with multiple sclerosis. In nucleotides, the CDR3 is TGCGCCAGCAGCTTGCGCCCACAAGAGACCCAGTACTTC. Amino acid sequence: CASSLRPQETQYF.